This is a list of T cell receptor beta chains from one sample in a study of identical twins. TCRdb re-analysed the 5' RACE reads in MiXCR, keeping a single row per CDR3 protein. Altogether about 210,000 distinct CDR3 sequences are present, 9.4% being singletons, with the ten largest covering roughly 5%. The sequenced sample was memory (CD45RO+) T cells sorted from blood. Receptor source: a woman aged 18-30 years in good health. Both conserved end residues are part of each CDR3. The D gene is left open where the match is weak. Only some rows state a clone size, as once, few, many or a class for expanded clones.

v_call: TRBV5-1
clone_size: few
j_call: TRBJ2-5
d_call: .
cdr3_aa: CASTSEGGETQYF
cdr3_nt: TGCGCCAGCACCTCTGAGGGGGGTGAGACCCAGTACTTC

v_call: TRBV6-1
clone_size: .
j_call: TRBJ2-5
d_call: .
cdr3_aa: CASRPDSYQETQYF
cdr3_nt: TGTGCCAGCAGGCCCGACAGTTACCAAGAGACCCAGTACTTC

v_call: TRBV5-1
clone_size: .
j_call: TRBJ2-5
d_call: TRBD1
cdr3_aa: CASTLNPGQQETQYF
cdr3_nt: TGCGCCAGCACCCTAAACCCGGGACAGCAAGAGACCCAGTACTTC

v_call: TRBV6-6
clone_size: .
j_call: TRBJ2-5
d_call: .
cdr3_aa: CASGLQTPETQYF
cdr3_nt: TGTGCCAGCGGCCTACAGACGCCTGAGACCCAGTACTTC

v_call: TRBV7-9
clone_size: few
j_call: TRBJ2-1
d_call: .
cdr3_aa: CASSPKAREYAYNEQFF
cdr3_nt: TGTGCCAGCAGTCCTAAGGCCCGGGAGTACGCCTACAATGAGCAGTTCTTC

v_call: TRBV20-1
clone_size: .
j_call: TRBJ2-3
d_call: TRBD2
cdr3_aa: CSAITSGGTDTQYF
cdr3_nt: TGCAGTGCCATCACTAGCGGGGGTACAGATACGCAGTATTTT

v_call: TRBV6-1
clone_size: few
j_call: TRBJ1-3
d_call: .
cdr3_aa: CASRTGGSSGNTIYF
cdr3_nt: TGTGCCAGCAGGACTGGGGGGAGCTCTGGAAACACCATATATTTT

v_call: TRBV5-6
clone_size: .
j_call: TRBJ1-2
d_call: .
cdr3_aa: CASSLAGYYGYTF
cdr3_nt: TGTGCCAGCAGCTTAGCGGGCTACTATGGCTACACCTTC

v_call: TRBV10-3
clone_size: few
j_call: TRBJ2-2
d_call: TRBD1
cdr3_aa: CATRTGYTGELFF
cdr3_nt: TGTGCCACAAGGACAGGCTACACCGGGGAGCTGTTTTTT

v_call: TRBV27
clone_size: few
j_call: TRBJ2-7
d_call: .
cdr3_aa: CASSLQGFYEQYF
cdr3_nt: TGTGCCAGCAGTTTACAGGGGTTCTACGAGCAGTACTTC

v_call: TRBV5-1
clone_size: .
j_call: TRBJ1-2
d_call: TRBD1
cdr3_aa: CASSLMGQAANYGYTF
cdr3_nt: TGCGCCAGCAGCTTGATGGGACAGGCCGCTAACTATGGCTACACCTTC

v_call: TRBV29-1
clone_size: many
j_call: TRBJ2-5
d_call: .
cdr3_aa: CSARDSGQTQYF
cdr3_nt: TGCAGCGCCCGGGACTCGGGGCAGACCCAGTACTTC

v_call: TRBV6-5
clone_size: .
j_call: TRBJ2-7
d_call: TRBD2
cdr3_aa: CASSYQLAGAIPYEQYF
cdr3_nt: TGTGCCAGCAGTTACCAGCTAGCGGGGGCGATACCCTACGAGCAGTACTTC

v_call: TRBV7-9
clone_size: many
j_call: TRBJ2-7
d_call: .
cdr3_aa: CASSSGLRFPGALEQYF
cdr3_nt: TGTGCCAGCAGCTCGGGACTTCGTTTCCCAGGCGCCCTCGAGCAGTACTTC

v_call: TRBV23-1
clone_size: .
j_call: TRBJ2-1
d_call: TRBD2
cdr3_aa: CASSHFSGGSYNEQFF
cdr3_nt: TGCGCCAGCAGTCACTTTAGCGGGGGCTCCTACAATGAGCAGTTCTTC

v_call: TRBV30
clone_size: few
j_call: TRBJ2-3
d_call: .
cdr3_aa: CAYQGPSADTQYF
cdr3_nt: TGTGCCTACCAGGGCCCCAGCGCAGATACGCAGTATTTT

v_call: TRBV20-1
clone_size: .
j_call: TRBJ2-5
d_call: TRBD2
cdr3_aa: CSASTSGVKETQYF
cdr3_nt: TGCAGTGCTAGCACTAGCGGGGTAAAAGAGACCCAGTACTTC